The entry below gives a single TCR beta chain sequence along with its context. Participants had their cohort set by participant-reported clinical history. The data originate from a study of blood T cell repertoires in COVID-19. Study information: Some COVID-19 samples were acute and others convalescent; all came from the United States, Italy and Spain.

CDR3 length: 13 amino acids. The germline gives CDR1 MNHEY, CDR2 SMNVEV (reference sequence). With V trimmed by 3 bases and J by 5 bases, 3 bases remained unmatched. In the original processing: Nucleated cell counts were estimated from reference gene primer amplification. Clones were read by immunoSEQ multiplex PCR, and TCRdb kept only the in-frame ones, dropping some. V and J calls and clone size are those listed in that table; D and trimming were worked out from the DNA. The profile shows some 210,000 clones, roughly 77% of them singletons. The source of this sequence is a man in his forties who had recovered from COVID-19. The J gene is TRBJ1-1, the V gene TRBV27; TRBD1 aligns across 7 bases. Sequenced material: PBMCs or T cells enriched from blood (not recorded which). The CDR3 is CASSFTGVTEAFF. The CDR3 DNA follows: TGTGCCAGCAGTTTTACAGGGGTTACTGAAGCTTTCTTT.